Below, 3 T cell receptor beta chains from the same sample are listed, as sequenced in a study of blood T cell repertoires in COVID-19. Profiling relied on immunoSEQ multiplex PCR, and the TCRdb table lists in-frame clones only, not all of them. The data show about 200,000 clones, roughly 89% seen once. Sequenced: PBMCs or T cells enriched from blood (not recorded which). The receptors were gathered from a woman aged 25 to 39 who had been exposed to COVID-19.

The chain recombines TRBV29-1 with TRBJ2-7, with TRBD1 as a possible D gene (5 bases). The germline V gene encodes CDR1 SQVTM and CDR2 ANQGSEA. CDR3 length equals 13 residues. The V gene lost 3 bases and the J gene lost 2 bases, with 11 bases spanning the gap. The CDR3 loop is CSVEGREPYEQYF. In DNA, the CDR3 is TGCAGCGTTGAGGGGCGAGAACCCTACGAGCAGTACTTC.

This sequence joins TRBV29-1 and TRBJ2-7; TRBD2 agrees at 7 bases. Unmatched junction bases numbered 13, after V lost 3 bases and J lost 5 bases. The CDR3 sequence is 15 residues long. CDR1 is SQVTM and CDR2 is ANQGSEA in the germline V gene. Here the CDR3 reads CSVDREGRLVHEQYF. Written as DNA, the CDR3 is TGCAGCGTTGATAGGGAGGGCCGGCTTGTTCACGAGCAGTACTTC.

The sample holds a few counts of this clone. This sequence joins TRBV7-2 and TRBJ2-7; tentative D call: TRBD2 (6 bases). V gave up 8 bases and J gave up 3 bases, with 17 bases separating them. The CDR3 runs 14 residues. The germline CDR1 and CDR2 sequences are SGHTA and FQGNSA. The chain's CDR3 is CASLSPAGNYEQYF. CDR3 DNA sequence: TGTGCCAGCCTATCCCCGGCGGGGAACTACGAGCAGTACTTC.